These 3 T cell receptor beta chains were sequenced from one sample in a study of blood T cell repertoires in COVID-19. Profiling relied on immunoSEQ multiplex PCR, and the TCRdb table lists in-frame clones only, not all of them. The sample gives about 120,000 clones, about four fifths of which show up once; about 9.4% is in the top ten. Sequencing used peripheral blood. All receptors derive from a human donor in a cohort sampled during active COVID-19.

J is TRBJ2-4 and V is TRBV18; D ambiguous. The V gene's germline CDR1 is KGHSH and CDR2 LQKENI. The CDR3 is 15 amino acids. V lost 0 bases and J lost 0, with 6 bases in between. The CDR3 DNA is TGTGCCAGCTCACCACCAGAGGCAGCCAAAAACATTCAGTACTTC. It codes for CASSPPEAAKNIQYF.

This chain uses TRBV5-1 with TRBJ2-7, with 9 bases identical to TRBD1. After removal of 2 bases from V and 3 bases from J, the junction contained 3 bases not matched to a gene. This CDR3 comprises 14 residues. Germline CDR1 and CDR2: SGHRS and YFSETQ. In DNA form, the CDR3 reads TGCGCCAGCAGCTTCGGGACAGGGAGCTACGAGCAGTACTTC. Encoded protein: CASSFGTGSYEQYF.

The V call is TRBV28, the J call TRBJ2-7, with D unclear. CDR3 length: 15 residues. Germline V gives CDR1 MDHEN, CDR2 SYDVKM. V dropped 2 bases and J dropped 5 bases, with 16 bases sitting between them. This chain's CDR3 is CASSLVGVLAHEQYF. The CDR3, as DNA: TGTGCCAGCAGTTTAGTCGGTGTTTTAGCCCACGAGCAGTACTTC.